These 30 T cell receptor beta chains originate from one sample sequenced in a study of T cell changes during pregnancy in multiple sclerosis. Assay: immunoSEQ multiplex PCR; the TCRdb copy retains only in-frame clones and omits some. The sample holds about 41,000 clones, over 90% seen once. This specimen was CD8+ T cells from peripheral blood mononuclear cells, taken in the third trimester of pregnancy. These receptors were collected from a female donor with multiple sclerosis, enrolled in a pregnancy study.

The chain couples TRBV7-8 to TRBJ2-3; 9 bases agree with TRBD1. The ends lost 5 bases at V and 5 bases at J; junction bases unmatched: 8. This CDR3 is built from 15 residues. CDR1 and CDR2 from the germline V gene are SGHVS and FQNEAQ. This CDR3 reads CASSPPDRGGDTQYF. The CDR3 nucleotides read TGTGCCAGCAGCCCACCGGACAGGGGAGGAGATACGCAGTATTTT.

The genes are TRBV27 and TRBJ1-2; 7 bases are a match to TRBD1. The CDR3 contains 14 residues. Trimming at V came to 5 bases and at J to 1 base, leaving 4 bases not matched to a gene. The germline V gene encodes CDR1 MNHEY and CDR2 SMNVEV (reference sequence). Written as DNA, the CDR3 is TGTGCCAGCAGTCTAACAGGGGTTAACTATGGCTACACCTTC. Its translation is CASSLTGVNYGYTF.

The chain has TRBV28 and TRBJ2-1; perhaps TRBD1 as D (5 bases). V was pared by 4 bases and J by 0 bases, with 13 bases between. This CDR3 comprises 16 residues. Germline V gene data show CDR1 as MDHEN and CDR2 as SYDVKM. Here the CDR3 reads CASSSLRENSYNEQFF. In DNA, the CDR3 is TGTGCCAGCAGTTCCCTCAGGGAAAACTCCTACAATGAGCAGTTCTTC. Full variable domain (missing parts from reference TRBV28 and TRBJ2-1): DVKVTQSSRYLVKRTGEKVFLECVQDMDHENMFWYRQDPGLGLRLIYFSYDVKMKEKGDIPEGYSVSREKKERFSLILESASTNQTSMYLCASSSLRENSYNEQFFGPGTRLTVL.

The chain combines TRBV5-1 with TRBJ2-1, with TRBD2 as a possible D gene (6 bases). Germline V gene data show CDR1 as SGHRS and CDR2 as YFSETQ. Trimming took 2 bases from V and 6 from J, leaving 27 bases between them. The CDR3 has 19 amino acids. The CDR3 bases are TGCGCCAGCAGCTTACCCGAGGTAGCGGAAACCCGACCCCCCAATGAGCAGTTCTTC. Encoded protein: CASSLPEVAETRPPNEQFF.

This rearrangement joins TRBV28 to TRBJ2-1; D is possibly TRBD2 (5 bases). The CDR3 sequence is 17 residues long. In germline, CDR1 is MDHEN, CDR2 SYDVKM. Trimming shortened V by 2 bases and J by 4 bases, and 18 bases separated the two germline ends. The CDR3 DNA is TGTGCCAGCAGTTTACCCCTCGGAGGTGGGGTATACAATGAGCAGTTCTTC. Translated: CASSLPLGGGVYNEQFF.

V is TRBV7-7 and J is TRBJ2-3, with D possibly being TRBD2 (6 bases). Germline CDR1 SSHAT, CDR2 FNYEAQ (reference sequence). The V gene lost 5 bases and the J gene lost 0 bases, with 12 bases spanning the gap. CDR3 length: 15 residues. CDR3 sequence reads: CASSRGLTSTDTQYF. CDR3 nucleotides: TGTGCCAGCAGCCGTGGACTAACTAGCACAGATACGCAGTATTTT.

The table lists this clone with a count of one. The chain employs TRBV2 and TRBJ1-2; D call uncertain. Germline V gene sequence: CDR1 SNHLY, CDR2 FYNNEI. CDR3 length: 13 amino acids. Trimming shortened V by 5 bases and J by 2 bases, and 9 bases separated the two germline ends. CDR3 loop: CASSSTANYGYTF. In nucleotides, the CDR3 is TGTGCCAGCAGTTCCACAGCCAACTATGGCTACACCTTC. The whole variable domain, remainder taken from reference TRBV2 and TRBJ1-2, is EPEVTQTPSHQVTQMGQEVILRCVPISNHLYFYWYRQILGQKVEFLVSFYNNEISEKSEIFDDQFSVERPDGSNFTLKIRSTKLEDSAMYFCASSSTANYGYTFGSGTRLTVV.

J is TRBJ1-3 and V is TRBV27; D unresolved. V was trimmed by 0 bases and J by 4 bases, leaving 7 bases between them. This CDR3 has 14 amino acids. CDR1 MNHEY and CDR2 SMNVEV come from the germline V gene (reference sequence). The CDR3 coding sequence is TGTGCCAGCAGTTTATCCGGGGTCGGAAACACCATATATTTT. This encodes CASSLSGVGNTIYF.

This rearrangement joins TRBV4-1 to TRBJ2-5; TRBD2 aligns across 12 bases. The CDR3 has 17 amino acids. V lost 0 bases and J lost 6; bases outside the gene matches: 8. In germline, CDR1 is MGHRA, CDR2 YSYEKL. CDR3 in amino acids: CASSQEILAGGFKTQYF. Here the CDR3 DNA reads TGCGCCAGCAGCCAAGAGATCCTAGCGGGGGGGTTTAAGACCCAGTACTTC.

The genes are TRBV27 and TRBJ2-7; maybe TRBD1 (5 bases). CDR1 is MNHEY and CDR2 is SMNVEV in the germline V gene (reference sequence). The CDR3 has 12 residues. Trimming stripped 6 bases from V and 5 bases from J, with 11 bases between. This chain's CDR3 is CASRYQGNEQYF. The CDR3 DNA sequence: TGTGCCAGCAGGTATCAGGGTAACGAGCAGTACTTC.

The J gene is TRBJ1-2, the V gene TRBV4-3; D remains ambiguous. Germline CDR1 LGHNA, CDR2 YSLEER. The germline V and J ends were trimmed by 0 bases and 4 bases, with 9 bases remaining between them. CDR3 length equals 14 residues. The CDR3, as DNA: TGCGCCAGCAGCCAAGATAGCAGTGGCTATGGCTACACCTTC. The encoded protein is CASSQDSSGYGYTF.

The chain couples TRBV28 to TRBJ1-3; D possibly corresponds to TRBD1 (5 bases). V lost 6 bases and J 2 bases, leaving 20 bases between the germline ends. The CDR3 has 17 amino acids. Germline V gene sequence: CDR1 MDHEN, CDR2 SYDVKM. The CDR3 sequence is CASSLRHDAGPGNTIYF. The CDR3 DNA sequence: TGTGCCAGCAGCCTCCGGCACGACGCGGGGCCTGGAAACACCATATATTTT.

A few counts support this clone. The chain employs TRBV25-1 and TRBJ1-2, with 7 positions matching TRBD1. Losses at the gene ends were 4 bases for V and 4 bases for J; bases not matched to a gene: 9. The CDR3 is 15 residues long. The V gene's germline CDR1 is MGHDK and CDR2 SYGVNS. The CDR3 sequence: CASSGTGLSAYGYTF. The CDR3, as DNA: TGTGCCAGCAGTGGGACAGGCCTAAGTGCCTATGGCTACACCTTC.

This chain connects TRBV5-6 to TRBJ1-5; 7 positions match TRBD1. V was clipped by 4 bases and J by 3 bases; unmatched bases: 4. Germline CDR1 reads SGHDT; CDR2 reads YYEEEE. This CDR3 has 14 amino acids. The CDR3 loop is CASSLQGYNQPQHF. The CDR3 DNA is TGTGCCAGCAGCCTACAGGGGTACAATCAGCCCCAGCATTTT.

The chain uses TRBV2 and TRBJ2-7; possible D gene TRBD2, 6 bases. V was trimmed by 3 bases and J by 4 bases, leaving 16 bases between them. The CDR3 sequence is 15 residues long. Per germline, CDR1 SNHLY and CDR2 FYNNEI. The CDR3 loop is CASSDGSGEGYEQYF. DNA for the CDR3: TGTGCCAGCAGTGATGGTAGCGGAGAAGGATACGAGCAGTACTTC. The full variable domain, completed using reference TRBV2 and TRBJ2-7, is EPEVTQTPSHQVTQMGQEVILRCVPISNHLYFYWYRQILGQKVEFLVSFYNNEISEKSEIFDDQFSVERPDGSNFTLKIRSTKLEDSAMYFCASSDGSGEGYEQYFGPGTRLTVT.

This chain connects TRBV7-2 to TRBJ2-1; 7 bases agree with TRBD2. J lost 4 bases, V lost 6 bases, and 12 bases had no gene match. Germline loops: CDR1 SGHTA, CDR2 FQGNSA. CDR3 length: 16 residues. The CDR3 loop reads CASRFSGAPGYNEQFF. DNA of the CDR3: TGTGCCAGCAGGTTCAGCGGGGCCCCTGGATACAATGAGCAGTTCTTC.

In DNA, the CDR3 is TGTGCCCTACAGTCCCCGGATGTGGTTTACGGGGCCGGGGAGCTGTTTTTT. Translation gives CALQSPDVVYGAGELFF. J is TRBJ2-2 and V is TRBV11-2, with a weak D call TRBD2 (5 bases). Trimming took 11 bases from V and 6 from J, leaving 28 bases between them. The CDR3 extends over 17 amino acids. Germline lookup yields CDR1 SGHAT and CDR2 FQNNGV.

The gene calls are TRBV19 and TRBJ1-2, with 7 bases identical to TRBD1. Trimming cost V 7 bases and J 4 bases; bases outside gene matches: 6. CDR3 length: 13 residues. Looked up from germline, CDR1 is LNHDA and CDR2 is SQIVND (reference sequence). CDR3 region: CASTQGQLYGYTF. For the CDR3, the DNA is TGTGCCAGTACCCAGGGACAGCTCTATGGCTACACCTTC.

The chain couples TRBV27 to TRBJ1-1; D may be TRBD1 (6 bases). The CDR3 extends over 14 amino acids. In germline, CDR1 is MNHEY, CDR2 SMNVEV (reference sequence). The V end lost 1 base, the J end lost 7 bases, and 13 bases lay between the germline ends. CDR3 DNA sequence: TGTGCCAGCAGTTTATTGTACAGGGTTAATGAAGCTTTCTTT. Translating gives CASSLLYRVNEAFF.

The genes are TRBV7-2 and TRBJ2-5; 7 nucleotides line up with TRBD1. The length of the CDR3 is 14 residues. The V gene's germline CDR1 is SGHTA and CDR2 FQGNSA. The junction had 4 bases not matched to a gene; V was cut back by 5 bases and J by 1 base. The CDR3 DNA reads TGTGCCAGCAGCGAGGGGACAGCCCAAGAGACCCAGTACTTC. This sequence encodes CASSEGTAQETQYF.

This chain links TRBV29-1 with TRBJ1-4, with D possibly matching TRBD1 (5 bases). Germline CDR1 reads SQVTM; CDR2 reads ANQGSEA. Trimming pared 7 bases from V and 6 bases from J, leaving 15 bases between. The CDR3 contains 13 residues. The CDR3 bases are TGCAGCGCCACGGGAGGGGATGATGAAAAACTGTTTTTT. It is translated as CSATGGDDEKLFF.

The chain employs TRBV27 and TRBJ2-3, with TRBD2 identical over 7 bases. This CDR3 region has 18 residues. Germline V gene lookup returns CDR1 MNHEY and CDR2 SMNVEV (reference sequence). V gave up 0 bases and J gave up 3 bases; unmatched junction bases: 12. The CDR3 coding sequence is TGTGCCAGCAGTTTATCCCTTTTGGCGGGAGCTTTAACAGATACGCAGTATTTT. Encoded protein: CASSLSLLAGALTDTQYF.

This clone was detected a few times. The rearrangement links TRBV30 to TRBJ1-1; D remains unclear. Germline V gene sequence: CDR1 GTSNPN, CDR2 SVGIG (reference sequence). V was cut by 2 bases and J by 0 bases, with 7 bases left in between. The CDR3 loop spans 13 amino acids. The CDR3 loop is CAWSLGVNTEAFF. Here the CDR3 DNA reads TGTGCCTGGAGTCTAGGAGTGAACACTGAAGCTTTCTTT.

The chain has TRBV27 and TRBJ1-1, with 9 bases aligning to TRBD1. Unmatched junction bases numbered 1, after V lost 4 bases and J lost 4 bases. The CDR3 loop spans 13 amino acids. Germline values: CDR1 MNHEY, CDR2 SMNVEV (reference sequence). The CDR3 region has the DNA TGTGCCAGCAGTTCGACAGGGGGCACTGAAGCTTTCTTT. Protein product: CASSSTGGTEAFF.

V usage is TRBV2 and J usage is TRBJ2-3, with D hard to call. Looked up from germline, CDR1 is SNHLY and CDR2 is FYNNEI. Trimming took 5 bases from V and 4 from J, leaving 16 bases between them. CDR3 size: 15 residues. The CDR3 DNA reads TGTGCCAGCAGTAGCCCCTACCGAGGCGCAGATACGCAGTATTTT. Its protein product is CASSSPYRGADTQYF. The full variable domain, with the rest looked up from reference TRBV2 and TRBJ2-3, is EPEVTQTPSHQVTQMGQEVILRCVPISNHLYFYWYRQILGQKVEFLVSFYNNEISEKSEIFDDQFSVERPDGSNFTLKIRSTKLEDSAMYFCASSSPYRGADTQYFGPGTRLTVL.

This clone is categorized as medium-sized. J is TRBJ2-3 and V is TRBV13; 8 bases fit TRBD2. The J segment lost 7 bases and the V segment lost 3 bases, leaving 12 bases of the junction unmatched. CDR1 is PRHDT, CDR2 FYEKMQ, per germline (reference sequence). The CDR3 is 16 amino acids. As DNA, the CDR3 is TGTGCCAGCAGCTTTTTTTCGGGAGGGTCCACTAATACGCAGTATTTT. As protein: CASSFFSGGSTNTQYF.

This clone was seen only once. CDR3 DNA: TGTGCCATCAGTCAGGGGGGCGGGGACTACGAGCAGTACTTC. This encodes CAISQGGGDYEQYF. The V and J genes are TRBV10-3 and TRBJ2-7; perhaps TRBD1 as D (7 bases). Per the germline V gene, CDR1 is ENHRY and CDR2 is SYGVKD. Trimming took 5 bases from V and 3 from J, leaving 14 bases between them. The CDR3 sequence is 14 residues long.

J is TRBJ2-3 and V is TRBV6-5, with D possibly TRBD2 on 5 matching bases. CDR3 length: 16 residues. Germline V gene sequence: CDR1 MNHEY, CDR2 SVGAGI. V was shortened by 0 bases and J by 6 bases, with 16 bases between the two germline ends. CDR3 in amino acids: CASSYSVGEKTDTQYF. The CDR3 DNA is TGTGCCAGCAGTTACTCTGTCGGGGAGAAGACCGATACGCAGTATTTT.

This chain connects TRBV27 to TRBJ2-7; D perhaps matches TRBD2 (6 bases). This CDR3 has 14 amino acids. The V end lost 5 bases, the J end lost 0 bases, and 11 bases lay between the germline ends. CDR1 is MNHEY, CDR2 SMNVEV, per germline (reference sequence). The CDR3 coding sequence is TGTGCCAGCAGTGCGGGACTTCACTCCTACGAGCAGTACTTC. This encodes CASSAGLHSYEQYF.

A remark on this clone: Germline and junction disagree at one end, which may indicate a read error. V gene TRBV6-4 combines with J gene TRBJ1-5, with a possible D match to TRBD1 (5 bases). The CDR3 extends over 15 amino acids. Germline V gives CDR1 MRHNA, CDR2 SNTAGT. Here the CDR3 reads CASSEKGDSNQSQHF. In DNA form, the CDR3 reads TGTGCCAGCAGTGAAAAAGGGGATAGCAATCAGTCCCAGCATTTT.